These T cell receptor beta chains were read from a single sample in a study of CD8 T cells in ankylosing spondylitis. One entry per CDR3 protein, called by TCRdb with MiXCR from the 5' RACE reads. In the table there are 100,000 to 150,000 distinct CDR3 sequences, 7% of which are singletons. Sequencing used blood, either unsorted or a sorted T cell fraction (not recorded which). All receptors come from a male donor with ankylosing spondylitis or in good health (not recorded which). CDR3s include the opening cysteine and the closing phenylalanine or tryptophan. A D gene is named only where the DNA matches it firmly. Only some rows state a clone size, as once, few, many or a class for expanded clones.

clone_size	v_call	j_call	d_call	cdr3_nt	cdr3_aa
many	TRBV28	TRBJ2-7	NA	TGTGCCACCAAGGCCTCGACTGTAAACTACGAGCAGTACTTC	CATKASTVNYEQYF
few	TRBV7-2	TRBJ1-3	NA	TGTGCCAGCAGCTTATCAGGGTCCGGAAACACCATATATTTT	CASSLSGSGNTIYF
many	TRBV3-1	TRBJ1-4	NA	TGTGCCAGCCTCGATTCTGGGGCAGATAAACTGTTTTTT	CASLDSGADKLFF
many	TRBV20-1	TRBJ1-3	NA	TGCAGTGCTAGAGCAGGGTTCGGAAACACCATATATTTT	CSARAGFGNTIYF
many	TRBV20-1	TRBJ2-3	NA	TGCAGTGCTAGCAATATTAGAGATACGCAGTATTTT	CSASNIRDTQYF
many	TRBV20-1	TRBJ2-3	TRBD2	TGCAGTGCTGGGACTAGTAGGCCCCCCCGGCCGCAGTATTTT	CSAGTSRPPRPQYF
few	TRBV5-1	TRBJ2-1	TRBD2	TGCGCCAGCAGCTTATATAGCGGGAGCCCCAACAATGAGCAGTTCTTC	CASSLYSGSPNNEQFF
NA	TRBV20-1	TRBJ2-1	TRBD2	TGCAGTGCCCCCCGGGGTAGCGGGACTTTCTACAATGAGCAGTTCTTC	CSAPRGSGTFYNEQFF
many	TRBV15	TRBJ1-5	NA	TGTGCCACCAGCAGCAAAAGAGGGAGTCAGCCCCAGCATTTT	CATSSKRGSQPQHF
many	TRBV20-1	TRBJ2-6	NA	TGCAGTGCTAGAGTTAAGACAGGACAGTCCAACGTCCTGACTTTC	CSARVKTGQSNVLTF
many	TRBV20-1	TRBJ2-1	TRBD2	TGCAGTGCTAGAGACCGGACTAGCGGCTATTACAATGAGCAGTTCTTC	CSARDRTSGYYNEQFF
NA	TRBV7-9	TRBJ2-3	NA	TGTGCCAGCAGCACTCAGGGAATGGATACGCAGTATTTT	CASSTQGMDTQYF
many	TRBV20-1	TRBJ2-4	NA	TGCAGTGCTAGAGATACCTTCACTAGCCAAAGAAACATTCAGTACTTC	CSARDTFTSQRNIQYF
many	TRBV11-2	TRBJ2-7	TRBD2	TGTGCCAGCAGCTTCGGTGCTAGCGGCTCCTACGAGCAGTACTTC	CASSFGASGSYEQYF
many	TRBV7-8	TRBJ1-5	NA	TGTGCCAGCAGCTTAGAGCAGGTCCTTGCCAATCAGCCCCAGCATTTT	CASSLEQVLANQPQHF
many	TRBV9	TRBJ2-2	TRBD1	TGTGCCAGCAGCCCGCAAGCAGGGGGCTCCGGGGAGCTGTTTTTT	CASSPQAGGSGELFF
many	TRBV6-5	TRBJ2-4	NA	TGTGCCAGCAGTGGGAAAAACATTCAGTACTTC	CASSGKNIQYF
many	TRBV12-3/TRBV12-4	TRBJ2-7	TRBD1	TGTGCCAGCAGCTCCCAACAGGGGGTCGACGAGCAGTACTTC	CASSSQQGVDEQYF
many	TRBV7-2	TRBJ2-1	TRBD2	TGTGCCAGCAGCGGACATAGCGGGAAATACAATGAGCAGTTCTTC	CASSGHSGKYNEQFF
NA	TRBV30	TRBJ2-1	TRBD1	TGTGCCTGGACTCCAGGGGGCCCGTACAATGAGCAGTTCTTC	CAWTPGGPYNEQFF
many	TRBV5-1	TRBJ1-5	TRBD1	TGCGCCAGCAGCTTGGGGGGACAGGCCCATCAGCCCCAGCATTTT	CASSLGGQAHQPQHF
many	TRBV20-1	TRBJ1-2	TRBD1	TGCAGTGCTAGAGATCAGGGACAGACGGTCTATGGCTACACCTTC	CSARDQGQTVYGYTF
many	TRBV29-1	TRBJ1-2	NA	TGCAGCGCCGCTGTCAGGTTGGCTAACTATGGCTACACCTTC	CSAAVRLANYGYTF
NA	TRBV3-1	TRBJ1-5	NA	TGTGCCAGCAGCCAGCAAGTCCAATGGCCCCAGCATTTT	CASSQQVQWPQHF
many	TRBV20-1	TRBJ2-3	NA	TGCAGTGCTAGAGATCCGTGGACAGCTACAGATACGCAGTATTTT	CSARDPWTATDTQYF
many	TRBV7-8	TRBJ1-4	NA	TGTGCCAGCAGCCCAAACCCGGGACACATCTCTTCAACTAATGAAAAACTGTTTTTT	CASSPNPGHISSTNEKLFF
many	TRBV20-1	TRBJ1-5	TRBD1	TGCAGTGCTAGAGACATGACAGGGTGGGCCAATCAGCCCCAGCATTTT	CSARDMTGWANQPQHF
NA	TRBV29-1	TRBJ2-1	TRBD1	TGCAGCGTTGATGCCTTCCGGGACAGGGTCTACAATGAGCAGTTCTTC	CSVDAFRDRVYNEQFF